This TCR beta chain was identified during a study of blood T cell repertoires in COVID-19. The assay was immunoSEQ multiplex PCR, and TCRdb's table has in-frame clones only and misses some. The sample holds 200,000 to 250,000 clones; 85% to 90% are singletons and the top ten take around 1.5%. CDR3 size: 14 residues. The germline V gene has CDR1 SQVTM and CDR2 ANQGSEA. Trimming cost V 7 bases and J 2 bases; bases outside gene matches: 8. Input material: peripheral blood. J is TRBJ1-5 and V is TRBV29-1; TRBD1 aligns across 7 bases. This receptor was obtained from a man younger than 30 with active or convalescent COVID-19. As DNA, the CDR3 is TGCAGCGCAACAGGGGCTGGCGGCAATCAGCCCCAGCATTTT. Its translation is CSATGAGGNQPQHF.